The rows below give T cell receptor beta chains drawn from one sample of a study of regulatory T cells in long-lasting Graves disease. One entry per CDR3 protein results from TCRdb running MiXCR on the multiplex PCR reads. Of around 360,000 distinct CDR3 sequences listed, 15% to 20% are singletons. These same data were also listed under a study on T cells in Graves' hyperthyroidism and ophthalmopathy.

The starting material was peripheral blood mononuclear cells (PBMCs), obtained at new diagnosis, from a patient treated with antithyroid drugs. Source of these receptors: a young woman with Graves disease. CDR3s include the opening cysteine and the closing phenylalanine or tryptophan. D genes are given only for firm matches. The size entry is marked missing in some rows and otherwise reads once, few, many or a size class.

clone_size j_call v_call d_call cdr3_aa cdr3_nt
many TRBJ1-1 TRBV3-1 . CASSPMGGFTEAFF TGTGCCAGCAGCCCGATGGGAGGGTTCACTGAAGCTTTCTTT
. TRBJ1-5 TRBV11-2 . CASSPGVTDQPQHF TGTGCCAGCAGCCCAGGGGTCACGGATCAGCCCCAGCATTTT
few TRBJ2-7 TRBV20-1 TRBD2 CSARIRRAGGSEQYF TGCAGTGCTAGAATCCGGCGAGCGGGAGGGTCCGAGCAGTACTTC
. TRBJ2-1 TRBV2 TRBD1 CASIGAGTGDYNEQFF TGTGCCAGCATCGGCGCCGGGACAGGGGATTACAATGAGCAGTTCTTC
. TRBJ2-5 TRBV6-1 . CASSEGPSGLQETQYF TGTGCCAGCAGTGAGGGGCCCTCAGGGTTACAAGAGACCCAGTACTTC
. TRBJ2-7 TRBV7-9 TRBD1 CASSQTQGTGTYEQYF TGTGCCAGCAGCCAAACCCAGGGGACAGGGACCTACGAGCAGTACTTC
few TRBJ1-1 TRBV7-2 . CASSFVAVMSTEAFF TGTGCCAGCAGCTTCGTCGCAGTGATGAGCACTGAAGCTTTCTTT
few TRBJ1-6 TRBV12-3/TRBV12-4 . CASSLRAPSSYNSPLHF TGTGCCAGCAGTTTACGGGCTCCGAGCTCCTATAATTCACCCCTCCACTTT
many TRBJ2-1 TRBV3-1 TRBD1 CASSQGQGYNEQFF TGTGCCAGCAGCCAGGGACAGGGGTACAATGAGCAGTTCTTC
few TRBJ1-2 TRBV11-2 . CASSSKRLNYGYTF TGTGCCAGCAGCTCTAAAAGACTTAACTATGGCTACACCTTC
many TRBJ2-3 TRBV5-5 . CASSEGIQGTTDTQYF TGTGCCAGCAGCGAAGGGATCCAGGGGACAACAGATACGCAGTATTTT
few TRBJ2-4 TRBV5-1 . CASSLDGRGNIQYF TGCGCCAGCAGCCTTGACGGACGGGGGAACATTCAGTACTTC
many TRBJ2-7 TRBV28 . CASNRGAYEQYF TGTGCCAGCAACCGGGGGGCATACGAGCAGTACTTC
few TRBJ1-5 TRBV27 TRBD1 CASSPSGTGDQPQHF TGTGCCAGCAGTCCATCCGGGACAGGGGACCAGCCCCAGCATTTT
. TRBJ1-5 TRBV20-1 TRBD1 CSAADRDSQPQHF TGCAGTGCAGCCGACAGGGATAGTCAGCCCCAGCATTTT
. TRBJ1-3 TRBV4-1 TRBD1 CASSQERSDRSLLDF TGCGCCAGCAGCCAAGAGAGGTCGGACAGGTCACTTCTTGACTTT
many TRBJ2-7 TRBV28 TRBD2 CASRSQTSGSSYEQYF TGTGCCAGCAGATCACAAACTAGCGGGAGCTCCTACGAGCAGTACTTC
few TRBJ1-2 TRBV27 TRBD1 CASSLSRGPNYGYTF TGTGCCAGCAGTTTATCCAGGGGGCCGAACTATGGCTACACCTTC
many TRBJ2-5 TRBV7-6 . CASRDGRTVETQYF TGTGCCAGCAGGGATGGACGGACAGTGGAGACCCAGTACTTC
few TRBJ2-7 TRBV6-1 . CASKGGAYEQYF TGTGCCAGCAAGGGGGGGGCCTACGAGCAGTACTTC
many TRBJ2-2 TRBV27 . CASSLTPQRTGELFF TGTGCCAGCAGTCTAACCCCCCAGCGAACCGGGGAGCTGTTTTTT
few TRBJ2-7 TRBV6-1 TRBD2 CASSGVRGESGREQYF TGTGCCAGCAGCGGAGTTCGGGGGGAATCCGGTCGCGAGCAGTACTTC
many TRBJ2-1 TRBV30 . CAWSGDNYNEQFF TGTGCCTGGAGCGGGGACAACTACAATGAGCAGTTCTTC
many TRBJ2-1 TRBV15 TRBD1 CATSRGRDSSYNEQFF TGTGCCACCAGCAGAGGCCGGGACAGCTCCTACAATGAGCAGTTCTTC
many TRBJ2-5 TRBV2 TRBD2 CASKERGGRETQYF TGTGCCAGCAAGGAGCGGGGGGGCCGGGAGACCCAGTACTTC
many TRBJ1-2 TRBV30 . CAWTPHNYGYTF TGTGCCTGGACCCCCCATAACTATGGCTACACCTTC
many TRBJ1-5 TRBV6-1 TRBD1 CASNRGQLGQPQHF TGTGCCAGCAACAGGGGACAGCTGGGACAGCCCCAGCATTTT
. TRBJ1-6 TRBV20-1 . CSAKKGGSVNSPLHF TGCAGTGCTAAGAAGGGGGGTAGCGTTAATTCACCCCTCCACTTT
. TRBJ2-5 TRBV20-1 TRBD2 CSARDGLGGRAVQETQYF TGCAGTGCTAGAGATGGTCTGGGCGGGAGGGCGGTCCAAGAGACCCAGTACTTC
. TRBJ2-6 TRBV19 . CASSSDRNSGANVLTF TGTGCCAGTAGTAGCGACAGAAACTCTGGGGCCAACGTCCTGACTTTC
many TRBJ2-5 TRBV5-1 . CASSLKLQETQYF TGCGCCAGCAGCTTGAAGCTCCAAGAGACCCAGTACTTC
. TRBJ2-5 TRBV11-2 TRBD2 CASSLGLAGEDQETQYF TGTGCCAGCAGCTTAGGGCTAGCGGGAGAGGACCAAGAGACCCAGTACTTC
few TRBJ1-1 TRBV19 TRBD1 CASKVLDRANTEAFF TGTGCCAGTAAGGTTCTGGACAGGGCGAACACTGAAGCTTTCTTT
many TRBJ1-1 TRBV12-3/TRBV12-4 . CASRSARGRNTEAFF TGTGCCAGCAGATCTGCCCGAGGGCGAAACACTGAAGCTTTCTTT
. TRBJ2-3 TRBV7-9 . CASSSQNPERF TGTGCCAGCAGCTCACAAAACCCCGAGAGGTTT
many TRBJ1-2 TRBV5-6 TRBD1 CASSLRQGLYGYTF TGTGCCAGCAGCTTGAGACAGGGCCTGTATGGCTACACCTTC
many TRBJ2-1 TRBV9 TRBD2 CASSVDPAGGPSEQFF TGTGCCAGCAGCGTAGATCCAGCGGGAGGGCCCTCTGAACAGTTCTTC
many TRBJ2-2 TRBV2 TRBD2 CASSVLAGHTGELFF TGTGCCAGCAGCGTGTTAGCGGGCCACACCGGGGAGCTGTTTTTT
many TRBJ2-7 TRBV6-9 . CASSYTYATNEQYF TGTGCCAGCAGTTACACCTATGCCACCAACGAGCAGTACTTC
many TRBJ2-3 TRBV2 TRBD1 CASRRGQNTDTQYF TGTGCCAGCAGGAGGGGACAGAACACAGATACGCAGTATTTT
. TRBJ2-5 TRBV10-1 . CASSESRGVETQYF TGCGCCAGCAGTGAGAGTAGGGGCGTCGAGACCCAGTACTTC
many TRBJ1-2 TRBV6-1 . CASSEVRGTYGYTF TGTGCCAGCAGTGAAGTAAGGGGAACTTATGGCTACACCTTC
few TRBJ2-3 TRBV28 . CASSTYPDTQYF TGTGCCAGCAGTACATACCCGGATACGCAGTATTTT
many TRBJ2-3 TRBV28 TRBD2 CASSWGLAGAGTDTQYF TGTGCCAGCAGTTGGGGACTAGCGGGGGCGGGCACAGATACGCAGTATTTT
many TRBJ1-2 TRBV30 . CAWSADSGRATYGYTF TGTGCCTGGAGTGCCGACTCGGGCAGGGCGACATATGGCTACACCTTC
. TRBJ1-2 TRBV4-1 . CASSQDPQGTYGYTF TGCGCCAGCAGCCAAGATCCCCAGGGGACCTATGGCTACACCTTC
many TRBJ1-1 TRBV7-9 . CASSLLAGNTEAFF TGTGCCAGCAGCTTACTTGCGGGGAACACTGAAGCTTTCTTT
. TRBJ2-6 TRBV5-1 . CASSVSFWEGQFSGANVLTF TGCGCCAGCAGCGTCAGCTTTTGGGAGGGACAGTTCTCTGGGGCCAACGTCCTGACTTTC
few TRBJ1-4 TRBV4-1 . CASSQPGRGETNEKLFF TGCGCCAGCAGCCAACCCGGGAGGGGAGAAACTAATGAAAAACTGTTTTTT
few TRBJ1-5 TRBV10-3 TRBD1 CATDDRASNQPQHF TGTGCCACCGATGACAGGGCTAGCAATCAGCCCCAGCATTTT
many TRBJ2-1 TRBV11-3 . CASSPGATSLDEQFF TGTGCCAGCAGCCCGGGGGCGACTAGTTTGGATGAGCAGTTCTTC
many TRBJ2-7 TRBV14 . CASSQGLRKSYEQYF TGTGCCAGCAGCCAAGGTCTCAGAAAATCCTACGAGCAGTACTTC
many TRBJ2-5 TRBV20-1 TRBD1 CSARGQGFVLETQYF TGCAGTGCTAGAGGACAGGGATTCGTCCTAGAGACCCAGTACTTC
many TRBJ2-5 TRBV9 TRBD2 CASSVSAGVGETQYF TGTGCCAGCAGCGTTTCAGCGGGAGTGGGGGAGACCCAGTACTTC
many TRBJ2-1 TRBV11-2 . CASSLAGWENNEQFF TGTGCCAGCAGCTTAGCAGGGTGGGAAAACAATGAGCAGTTCTTC
many TRBJ2-2 TRBV2 . CADGAENTGELFF TGTGCCGACGGCGCAGAGAACACCGGGGAGCTGTTTTTT
. TRBJ2-5 TRBV11-2 . CASSSVGDKAGKETQYF TGTGCCAGCAGCTCAGTCGGGGACAAAGCGGGGAAGGAGACCCAGTACTTC
few TRBJ2-1 TRBV24-1 . CATSDPSPSARNEQFF TGTGCCACCAGTGATCCTAGCCCGTCGGCCAGGAATGAGCAGTTCTTC
. TRBJ1-1 TRBV28 . CAIPTGRGTEAFF TGTGCCATACCAACAGGACGGGGCACTGAAGCTTTCTTT